This TCR beta chain was sequenced for a study of cytomegalovirus exposure and HLA in healthy donors. The PCR employed 60 Vbeta primers together with 13 Jbeta primers. Under the authors' procedure: The count from a later analysis was 60 million to 85 million unique TCR beta chains, some 12 million of them shared. Libraries were prepared by immunoSEQ multiplex PCR; TCRdb keeps only in-frame clonotypes and omits some of them. That table is the source of V, J and clone size, and D and trimming were worked out from the DNA. The sample gives 200,000 to 250,000 clones, more than 75% of which show up once; 5% to 6.5% is in the top ten. Overall study results and limits: A later analysis linked a missense variant in DCLRE1C to the trimming of TCR beta V and J genes. CMV serostatus was the only immune exposure information that was available. Per published accounts, TCR beta sequences correctly predicted the HLA-A and HLA-B alleles of most subjects.

This clone came up a few times. Its target is not known. The source is a middle-aged woman in good health and CMV-seropositive. Sample: PBMCs.

CDR3 region: CSVGQSVSSYEQYF. The CDR3 DNA reads TGCAGCGTGGGACAGTCCGTGAGCTCCTACGAGCAGTACTTC. The chain joins TRBV29-1 to TRBJ2-7, with TRBD1 matching over 7 bases. Germline lookup yields CDR1 SQVTM and CDR2 ANQGSEA. Trimming at V came to 6 bases and at J to 0 bases, leaving 8 bases not matched to a gene. The CDR3 is 14 amino acids.